This T cell receptor (beta chain) was profiled in a study of beta chain features in type 1 diabetes. cDNA synthesis used the whole RNA isolate, giving expressed TCRB sequences. TCRdb's copy holds only in-frame clones and misses some; the assay was immunoSEQ multiplex PCR. This sample has 150,000 to 190,000 clones; about 7.3% occur once, and the top ten carry 0.55% to 0.75%. The origin of this receptor is a man aged 18-30 years in good health. Sample: central memory CD4+ T cells from blood.

The CDR3, as DNA: TGTGCCAGCAAGTCCGGACTAGAATCGGATACGCAGTATTTT. It translates to CASKSGLESDTQYF. The rearrangement uses TRBV6-4 and TRBJ2-3, with 7 bases matching TRBD2. V shed 7 bases, J shed 6 bases, and the junction held 10 bases outside the gene matches. Germline CDR1 reads MRHNA; CDR2 reads SNTAGT. The CDR3 sequence is 14 residues long.